One sample yielded the 7 T cell receptor beta chains listed below, sequenced in a study of cytomegalovirus exposure and HLA in healthy donors. Both 60 Vbeta primers and 13 Jbeta primers went into the PCR. Only in-frame clones appear in the TCRdb table, and some are missing; sequencing was by immunoSEQ multiplex PCR. The data contain approximately 180,000 clones, 70% to 85% of them seen just once; the ten biggest clones take up less than 2.5%. The sample comprised PBMCs. The receptors were sampled from a human donor in good health.

The chain has TRBV6-5 and TRBJ2-7; TRBD1 is a possible D gene (7 bases). This CDR3 contains 13 residues. CDR1 and CDR2 (germline): MNHEY, SVGAGI. Trimming left V 2 bases short and J 6 bases short, with 11 bases between. The CDR3 region is CASSYTQGGEQYF. DNA of the CDR3: TGTGCCAGCAGTTACACGCAGGGGGGCGAGCAGTACTTC.

V gene TRBV19 combines with J gene TRBJ2-3, with 8 nucleotides matching TRBD2. Germline lookup yields CDR1 LNHDA and CDR2 SQIVND (reference sequence). Trimming removed 5 bases from V and 0 bases from J; junction bases left unmatched: 4. The CDR3 is 15 residues long. CDR3 in DNA: TGTGCCAGTAGTGCGGGGGGCGAGAGCACAGATACGCAGTATTTT. It translates to CASSAGGESTDTQYF.

This clone has more than one count but fewer than ten. The DNA of the CDR3 is TGTGCCAGCAGTGAAGAAGGGGTCTACGAGCAGTACTTC. Encoded protein: CASSEEGVYEQYF. The gene calls are TRBV25-1 and TRBJ2-7, with D perhaps matching TRBD1 (5 bases). The CDR3 runs 13 residues. The ends were cut back, 2 bases at V and 3 bases at J, with 8 bases in the middle. Germline values: CDR1 MGHDK, CDR2 SYGVNS.

The chain combines TRBV21-1 with TRBJ1-5. TRBV21-1 is a recognized pseudogene. The CDR3 is made up of 19 amino acids. The chain's CDR3 is CASSKFTQGGPYSNQPQHF. CDR3 nucleotides: TGTGCCAGCAGCAAATTCACGCAGGGAGGACCTTATAGCAATCAGCCCCAGCATTTT.

This clone was seen a handful of times. The CDR3 reads CASEEGTPYNYGYTF. CDR3 DNA sequence: TGTGCCAGTGAGGAAGGGACACCTTATAACTATGGCTACACCTTC. This chain connects TRBV19 to TRBJ1-2; a possible D gene is TRBD1 (6 bases). The CDR3 runs 15 residues. CDR1 LNHDA and CDR2 SQIVND come from the germline V gene (reference sequence). V was clipped by 8 bases and J by 1 base, with 17 bases between them. The full variable domain, in which reference TRBV19 and TRBJ1-2 provide the parts outside the CDR3, is DGGITQSPKYLFRKEGQNVTLSCEQNLNHDAMYWYRQDPGQGLRLIYYSQIVNDFQKGDIAEGYSVSREKKESFPLTVTSAQKNPTAFYLCASEEGTPYNYGYTFGSGTRLTVV.

This clone has more than one count but fewer than ten. The chain couples TRBV29-1 to TRBJ2-2; a weak D match, TRBD1 (5 bases). V shed 0 bases and J shed 3 bases, with 14 bases lying between them. Germline values: CDR1 SQVTM, CDR2 ANQGSEA. The CDR3 is 16 residues long. The CDR3 nucleotides are TGCAGCGTTGAAGATAGCCAGGGTTGGGACACCGGGGAGCTGTTTTTT. Translation gives CSVEDSQGWDTGELFF.

The V and J genes are TRBV7-9 and TRBJ1-5, with TRBD1 identical over 8 bases. The J segment lost 6 bases and the V segment lost 4 bases, leaving 8 bases of the junction unmatched. Germline-derived CDR1 and CDR2 are SEHNR and FQNEAQ (reference sequence). The CDR3 has 15 residues. In DNA, the CDR3 is TGTGCCAGCAGCTCAAACTCGCAGGGGGCTCAGCCCCAGCATTTT. Translation gives CASSSNSQGAQPQHF.